What follows are 20 T cell receptor beta chains derived from one specimen sequenced in a study of T cells after yellow fever vaccination. TCRdb processed the 5' RACE reads anew with MiXCR; each CDR3 protein has one entry. Among roughly 300,000 distinct CDR3 sequences, around 7.3% were seen once, and the ten largest hold 15% to 20%. The input for sequencing was PBMCs, taken approximately 47 days after the first yellow fever vaccination. The source of these receptors is a man aged 18 to 29 who received the YFV17D yellow fever vaccine.

The chain has TRBV5-5 and TRBJ2-1; 7 nucleotides align to TRBD1. There are 15 residues in the CDR3. Trimming took 2 bases from V and 6 from J; bases not matched to a gene: 8. CDR1 is SGHKS and CDR2 is YYEKEE in the germline V gene (reference sequence). CDR3 protein: CASSFPGTARNEQFF. The DNA for the CDR3 is TGTGCCAGCAGCTTCCCGGGGACAGCCCGCAATGAGCAGTTCTTC.

Ten or more counts support this clonotype. The chain uses TRBV5-6 and TRBJ2-5; D is unresolved. CDR1 SGHDT and CDR2 YYEEEE come from the germline V gene. The V and J ends lost 2 bases and 5 bases respectively, with 10 bases between them. The CDR3 loop spans 13 amino acids. The CDR3 DNA follows: TGTGCCAGCAGCTTTGGTGGGGTGGAGACCCAGTACTTC. The encoded protein is CASSFGGVETQYF.

Only a few counts were recorded for this clonotype. The chain joins TRBV20-1 to TRBJ2-1; no clear D. Trimming removed 3 bases from V and 4 bases from J, with 4 bases in between. Germline loops: CDR1 DFQATT, CDR2 SNEGSKA (reference sequence). This CDR3 is built from 11 residues. CDR3 in amino acids: CSASRYNEQFF. As DNA, the CDR3 is TGCAGTGCTAGTAGATACAATGAGCAGTTCTTC.

This chain links TRBV12-5 with TRBJ2-3; TRBD1 matches at 11 bases. The germline CDR1 and CDR2 sequences are LGHNT and FRNRAP. The CDR3 has 16 amino acids. Unmatched junction bases numbered 7, after V lost 4 bases and J lost 4 bases. The chain's CDR3 is CASGSWDRGDPDTQYF. CDR3 DNA sequence: TGTGCTAGTGGTTCTTGGGACAGGGGGGACCCAGATACGCAGTATTTT.

This chain joins TRBV10-3 and TRBJ2-3; D is possibly TRBD1 (6 bases). CDR1 ENHRY and CDR2 SYGVKD come from the germline V gene. Trimming shortened V by 9 bases and J by 4 bases, and 17 bases separated the two germline ends. This CDR3 is 14 amino acids long. The CDR3 sequence: CAITQQGTADTQYF. In nucleotides, the CDR3 is TGTGCCATTACCCAGCAGGGGACCGCAGATACGCAGTATTTT.

This clonotype was seen only a few times. This chain uses TRBV20-1 with TRBJ1-2, with 9 bases aligning to TRBD1. CDR1 is DFQATT, CDR2 SNEGSKA, per germline (reference sequence). The CDR3 spans 13 residues. V lost 0 bases to trimming and J lost 5 bases; unmatched junction nucleotides: 1. The DNA for the CDR3 is TGCAGTGCTAGAGAGGACAGGGGTTATGGCTACACCTTC. It specifies CSAREDRGYGYTF.

The V gene is TRBV3-1, the J gene TRBJ2-7; a weak D match, TRBD1 (6 bases). There are 16 residues in the CDR3. Per the germline V gene, CDR1 is LGHDT and CDR2 is YNNKEL (reference sequence). V was clipped by 4 bases and J by 7 bases, with 23 bases between them. The CDR3 nucleotides read TGTGCCAGCAGCCCCGTTAACCAGGACAGATCGAGGGAGCAGTACTTC. Translated: CASSPVNQDRSREQYF.

The chain has TRBV25-1 and TRBJ2-5; either TRBD1 or TRBD2 may fit D (5 bases each). CDR3 size: 18 residues. Germline V gene data show CDR1 as MGHDK and CDR2 as SYGVNS. V was trimmed by 4 bases and J by 1 base, leaving 22 bases between them. Written as DNA, the CDR3 is TGTGCCAGCAGTGTCCGGGACCCGGTTTTGATCTTCCAAGAGACCCAGTACTTC. As protein: CASSVRDPVLIFQETQYF.

This clonotype was detected only a few times. The J gene is TRBJ1-3, the V gene TRBV19; D unclear. The V gene's germline CDR1 is LNHDA and CDR2 SQIVND (reference sequence). The V end was cut by 6 bases, the J end by 0 bases, with 9 bases between. The CDR3 sequence is 14 residues long. DNA for the CDR3: TGTGCCAGTAGCCCCGGACGCTCTGGAAACACCATATATTTT. Protein sequence: CASSPGRSGNTIYF.

The rearrangement uses TRBV5-1 and TRBJ1-2; the D gene is possibly TRBD1 (5 bases). Deletions cut 0 bases from V and 9 bases from J, with 12 bases between. The CDR3 runs 13 residues. CDR1 SGHRS and CDR2 YFSETQ come from the germline V gene. The CDR3 reads CASSLDTQGSYTF. Written as DNA, the CDR3 is TGCGCCAGCAGCTTGGACACTCAGGGAAGCTACACCTTC.

In nucleotides, the CDR3 is TGTGCCAGCAGTTACTCGTGGGAAAATGCCCAGTACTTC. Protein product: CASSYSWENAQYF. The rearrangement uses TRBV6-5 and TRBJ2-5; no clear D gene. The germline V gene encodes CDR1 MNHEY and CDR2 SVGAGI. Trimming stripped 0 bases from V and 9 bases from J, with 11 bases between. CDR3 length: 13 residues.

This clonotype was counted only a few times. The gene calls are TRBV13 and TRBJ1-1, with unresolved D. This CDR3 spans 16 amino acids. Trimming shortened V by 5 bases and J by 0 bases, and 16 bases separated the two germline ends. Germline V lookup: CDR1 PRHDT, CDR2 FYEKMQ (reference sequence). CDR3 DNA: TGTGCCAGCAGCCTGCTCGTCACAGCTCTGAACACTGAAGCTTTCTTT. It encodes CASSLLVTALNTEAFF.

This clonotype has only a few counts. The chain links TRBV7-2 to TRBJ2-2; TRBD2 matches 8 bases. This CDR3 has 16 amino acids. Trimming removed 3 bases from V and 8 bases from J; junction bases left unmatched: 11. Looked up from germline, CDR1 is SGHTA and CDR2 is FQGNSA. The CDR3 region has the DNA TGTGCCAGCAGCTTGTTTCGACTAGCGAATGGGGGGGAGCTGTTTTTT. This codes for CASSLFRLANGGELFF.

The CDR3 DNA is TGTGCCAGCAGCTTAAACAGGGAGGGCAATCAGCCCCAGCATTTT. As protein: CASSLNREGNQPQHF. The chain couples TRBV7-9 to TRBJ1-5; D is perhaps TRBD1 (6 bases). The germline V and J ends were trimmed by 2 bases and 2 bases, with 10 bases remaining between them. The germline gives CDR1 SEHNR, CDR2 FQNEAQ (reference sequence). The CDR3 length is 15 residues.

The chain uses TRBV10-3 and TRBJ2-5; D gene uncertain. The CDR3 covers 13 residues. Germline CDR1 reads ENHRY; CDR2 reads SYGVKD. Trimming removed 5 bases at V and 7 bases at J, with 14 bases between. Here the CDR3 reads CAISKDPGRTQYF. Here the CDR3 DNA reads TGTGCCATCAGTAAGGACCCCGGGCGGACCCAGTACTTC.

The chain uses TRBV9 and TRBJ2-6; D gene ambiguous. The CDR3 spans 16 residues. Trimming took off 0 bases at V and 0 bases at J, with 7 bases between the two ends. The germline gives CDR1 SGDLS, CDR2 YYNGEE. The CDR3 loop is CASSVAWGSGANVLTF. CDR3 in DNA: TGTGCCAGCAGCGTAGCATGGGGCTCTGGGGCCAACGTCCTGACTTTC.

This chain links TRBV21-1 with TRBJ2-5. TRBV21-1 is given as a pseudogene. This CDR3 contains 15 residues. For the CDR3, the DNA is TGTGCCAGCAGCAAAGCGCGGGGTTACCAAGAGACCCAGTACTTC. This translates into CASSKARGYQETQYF.

V is TRBV7-2 and J is TRBJ2-2; 9 bases fit TRBD1. Germline V gene sequence: CDR1 SGHTA, CDR2 FQGNSA. J gave up 0 bases and V 5 bases, and 4 bases lay outside the gene matches. This CDR3 is built from 16 residues. The CDR3 DNA reads as TGTGCCAGCAGCCTCGGACAGGGGACGAACACCGGGGAGCTGTTTTTT. Protein: CASSLGQGTNTGELFF.

The chain recombines TRBV10-3 with TRBJ2-7, with 8 bases fitting TRBD2. Germline V lookup: CDR1 ENHRY, CDR2 SYGVKD. The CDR3 is 14 residues long. The trim removed 7 bases at V and 2 bases at J, leaving 7 bases unmatched. In DNA, the CDR3 is TGTGCCATCACCCAGGGACTAGATACCTACGAGCAGTACTTC. This codes for CAITQGLDTYEQYF.

With respect to this clonotype: Mismatch with germline at one junction end may stem from a read error. The V gene is TRBV7-9, the J gene TRBJ1-2; D possibly corresponds to TRBD1 (5 bases). Per germline, CDR1 SEHNR and CDR2 FQNEAQ (reference sequence). The CDR3 runs 13 residues. In DNA form, the CDR3 reads TGTGCCTGCAGCCTCGAGGGGAACTATGGCTACACCTTC. Protein sequence: CACSLEGNYGYTF. The whole variable domain, filled in from reference TRBV7-9 and TRBJ1-2, reads DTGVSQNPRHKITKRGQNVTFRCDPISEHNRLYWYRQTLGQGPEFLTYFQNEAQLEKSRLLSDRFSAERPKGSFSTLEIQRTEQGDSAMYLCACSLEGNYGYTFGSGTRLTVV.